What follows are 9 T cell receptor beta chains derived from one specimen sequenced in a study of neoadjuvant anti-PD-1 for oral cavity cancer. Produced via immunoSEQ multiplex PCR; TCRdb's table is partial and in-frame only. The table includes 75,000 to 100,000 clones, about four fifths detected once. This specimen consisted of PBMCs, obtained before nivolumab (anti-PD-1) treatment. The source of these receptors is a person aged 40 to 85 with oral cavity squamous cell carcinoma.

The chain uses TRBV30 and TRBJ2-3; D gene uncertain. This CDR3 is 13 amino acids long. V lost 0 bases and J 3 bases, leaving 7 bases between the germline ends. Looked up from germline, CDR1 is GTSNPN and CDR2 is SVGIG (reference sequence). The CDR3 DNA sequence: TGTGCCTGGAGTGTACAGCAGACAGATACGCAGTATTTT. Its translation: CAWSVQQTDTQYF.

The CDR3 is CASSLELAGGLQASTDTQYF. The CDR3 bases are TGCGCCAGCAGCTTGGAACTAGCGGGAGGGCTACAAGCCAGCACAGATACGCAGTATTTT. The rearrangement links TRBV5-1 to TRBJ2-3; 13 bases are shared with TRBD2. Germline assignment: CDR1 SGHRS and CDR2 YFSETQ. The trim removed 0 bases at V and 0 bases at J, leaving 10 bases unmatched. The CDR3 runs to 20 residues.

The J gene is TRBJ1-4, the V gene TRBV29-1; maybe TRBD1 (6 bases). V was pared by 3 bases and J by 3 bases, with 14 bases between. Germline V lookup: CDR1 SQVTM, CDR2 ANQGSEA. This CDR3 contains 15 residues. The CDR3 loop reads CSVDGGAASNEKLFF. In nucleotides, the CDR3 is TGCAGCGTTGACGGGGGGGCAGCCTCTAATGAAAAACTGTTTTTT.

The genes are TRBV6-1 and TRBJ2-4, with no clear D. Per germline, CDR1 MNHNS and CDR2 SASEGT. This CDR3 spans 13 amino acids. With 3 bases removed from V and 1 base from J, the gap between germline ends came to 4 bases. The CDR3 protein is CASSDWAKNIQYF. The CDR3 DNA follows: TGTGCCAGCAGTGATTGGGCCAAAAACATTCAGTACTTC.

The J gene is TRBJ1-1, the V gene TRBV30, with D perhaps TRBD1 (5 bases). This CDR3 is built from 13 residues. The ends were cut back, 2 bases at V and 3 bases at J, with 10 bases in the middle. Germline V gene lookup returns CDR1 GTSNPN and CDR2 SVGIG (reference sequence). The CDR3 protein is CAWSRNRYTEAFF. The CDR3 DNA is TGTGCCTGGAGTCGTAACAGGTACACTGAAGCTTTCTTT.

The chain is built from TRBV7-8 and TRBJ1-3; possible D gene TRBD1, 5 bases. Germline CDR1 and CDR2: SGHVS and FQNEAQ. The CDR3 totals 15 residues. The ends were cut back, 2 bases at V and 4 bases at J, with 12 bases in the middle. The CDR3 spells CASSLMQGDGNTIYF. Written as DNA, the CDR3 is TGTGCCAGCAGCTTAATGCAGGGAGACGGAAACACCATATATTTT.

CDR3 protein: CASSPSWSGSNEKLFF. The CDR3 coding sequence is TGTGCCAGCAGCCCCTCGTGGTCAGGGAGTAATGAAAAACTGTTTTTT. The V and J genes are TRBV5-6 and TRBJ1-4; tentative D call: TRBD1 (5 bases). The CDR3 is made up of 16 amino acids. Germline V lookup: CDR1 SGHDT, CDR2 YYEEEE. The V and J ends lost 4 bases and 4 bases respectively, with 17 bases between them.

The chain recombines TRBV6-5 with TRBJ1-5; D perhaps matches TRBD1 (5 bases). Germline V gene lookup returns CDR1 MNHEY and CDR2 SVGAGI. V gave up 8 bases and J gave up 1 base, with 12 bases separating them. The CDR3 loop spans 14 amino acids. CDR3 loop: CASGASGSNQPQHF. In DNA, the CDR3 is TGTGCCAGCGGGGCCAGCGGGAGCAATCAGCCCCAGCATTTT.

This sequence joins TRBV7-2 and TRBJ1-1; D gene ambiguous. Trimming removed 2 bases from V and 0 bases from J, with 10 bases in between. The CDR3 is 15 amino acids. CDR1 is SGHTA, CDR2 FQGNSA, per germline. CDR3 bases: TGTGCCAGCAGCTTACAGGCGGCCATGAACACTGAAGCTTTCTTT. Protein: CASSLQAAMNTEAFF.